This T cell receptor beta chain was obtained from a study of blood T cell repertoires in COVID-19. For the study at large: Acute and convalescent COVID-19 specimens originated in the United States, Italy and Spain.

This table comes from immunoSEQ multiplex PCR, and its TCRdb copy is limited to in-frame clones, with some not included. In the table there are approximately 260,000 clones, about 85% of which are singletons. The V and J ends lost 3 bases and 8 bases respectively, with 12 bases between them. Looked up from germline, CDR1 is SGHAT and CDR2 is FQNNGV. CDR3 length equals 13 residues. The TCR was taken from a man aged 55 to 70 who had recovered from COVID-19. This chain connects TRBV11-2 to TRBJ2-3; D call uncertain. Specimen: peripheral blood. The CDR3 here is CASSFAAPGTQYF. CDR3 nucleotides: TGTGCCAGCAGCTTTGCGGCACCGGGTACGCAGTATTTT.